These T cell receptor beta chains were read from a single sample in a study of patients with pleural tuberculosis. TCRdb processed the reads anew with MiXCR; each CDR3 protein has one entry. Here the sample spans nearly 30,000 distinct CDR3 sequences, over 15% being singletons. The sequencing input was peripheral blood. The receptors originated from a human donor with pleural tuberculosis. Each CDR3 is given with its conserved first and last residue. The D gene is left open where the match is weak. The size of a clone is reported for some rows only, either as once, few or many, or as a class for expanded clones.

j_call: TRBJ2-1
d_call: .
clone_size: once
v_call: TRBV11-1
cdr3_nt: TGTGCCATCAGTTGGCCGGGACGGGGGTTCAGGAATGAGCAGTTCTTC
cdr3_aa: CAISWPGRGFRNEQFF

j_call: TRBJ2-1
d_call: TRBD1
clone_size: many
v_call: TRBV3-1
cdr3_nt: TGTGCCAGCAGCCAAGGGGGACAGGGGAAAGGGTACAATGAGCAGTTCTTC
cdr3_aa: CASSQGGQGKGYNEQFF

j_call: TRBJ1-5
d_call: TRBD1
clone_size: many
v_call: TRBV19
cdr3_nt: TGTGCCAGTAGTTGGACAGGGGATCAGCCCCAGCATTTT
cdr3_aa: CASSWTGDQPQHF

j_call: TRBJ2-1
d_call: .
clone_size: many
v_call: TRBV12-3/TRBV12-4
cdr3_nt: TGTGCCAGCAGTTACAAACGGGGGTGGAATGAGCAGTTCTTC
cdr3_aa: CASSYKRGWNEQFF

j_call: TRBJ1-5
d_call: TRBD1
clone_size: .
v_call: TRBV7-9
cdr3_nt: TGTGCCAGCAGCTTAAACAGGGGACGGGGTCAGCCCCAGCATTTT
cdr3_aa: CASSLNRGRGQPQHF

j_call: TRBJ1-1
d_call: .
clone_size: many
v_call: TRBV29-1
cdr3_nt: TGCAGCGTTGTTGGGGGGAGAAGGACTGAAGCTTTCTTT
cdr3_aa: CSVVGGRRTEAFF

j_call: TRBJ2-7
d_call: .
clone_size: medium-sized
v_call: TRBV6-2/TRBV6-3
cdr3_nt: TGTGCCAGCGGTGACTACCCCTACGAGCAGTACTTC
cdr3_aa: CASGDYPYEQYF

j_call: TRBJ1-2
d_call: .
clone_size: many
v_call: TRBV4-2
cdr3_nt: TGTGCCAGCAGCCAGGGGGGGTTGGCAGGGCTCTATGGCTACACCTTC
cdr3_aa: CASSQGGLAGLYGYTF

j_call: TRBJ2-1
d_call: TRBD2
clone_size: many
v_call: TRBV18
cdr3_nt: TGTGCCAGCTCACCGGCTAGCGGGTACAATGAGCAGTTCTTC
cdr3_aa: CASSPASGYNEQFF

j_call: TRBJ2-7
d_call: TRBD2
clone_size: once
v_call: TRBV5-1
cdr3_nt: TGCGCCAGCAGCTTGCTAGCGGGCGACTCCTACGGGCAGTACTTC
cdr3_aa: CASSLLAGDSYGQYF

j_call: TRBJ2-1
d_call: TRBD2
clone_size: many
v_call: TRBV4-1
cdr3_nt: TGCGCCAGCAGCCCAAAGGGACTAGCGGGAGGCCTGGATCACAATGAGCAGTTCTTC
cdr3_aa: CASSPKGLAGGLDHNEQFF

j_call: TRBJ2-7
d_call: .
clone_size: few
v_call: TRBV5-1
cdr3_nt: TGCGCCAGCAGGCCCGACAGGTCCTACGAGCAGTACTTC
cdr3_aa: CASRPDRSYEQYF

j_call: TRBJ2-5
d_call: .
clone_size: many
v_call: TRBV2
cdr3_nt: TGTGCCAGCAGTGAGGCCCTTCAAGAGACCCAGTACTTC
cdr3_aa: CASSEALQETQYF

j_call: TRBJ1-5
d_call: TRBD1
clone_size: many
v_call: TRBV24-1
cdr3_nt: TGTGCCACCAGTGATCCGGGACAGGGTAATCAGCCCCAGCATTTT
cdr3_aa: CATSDPGQGNQPQHF

j_call: TRBJ2-2
d_call: .
clone_size: many
v_call: TRBV7-9
cdr3_nt: TGTGCCAGCAGCTCCATCCAGGGGTACACCGGGGAGCTGTTTTTT
cdr3_aa: CASSSIQGYTGELFF

j_call: TRBJ1-1
d_call: TRBD1
clone_size: many
v_call: TRBV6-1
cdr3_nt: TGTGCCAGCAGCCGGACAGGGGACAAGAACACTGAAGCTTTCTTT
cdr3_aa: CASSRTGDKNTEAFF

j_call: TRBJ2-2
d_call: .
clone_size: medium-sized
v_call: TRBV6-2/TRBV6-3
cdr3_nt: TGTGCCAGCAGTTACTCCGTGAGGGAGCTGTTTTTT
cdr3_aa: CASSYSVRELFF

j_call: TRBJ1-1
d_call: TRBD1
clone_size: medium-sized
v_call: TRBV20-1
cdr3_nt: TGCAGTGCACCGGGACAGGGGGCAACTGAAGCTTTCTTT
cdr3_aa: CSAPGQGATEAFF

j_call: TRBJ1-1
d_call: .
clone_size: many
v_call: TRBV19
cdr3_nt: TGTGCCAGTAGTTACACGGGACGGCTTAACACTGAAGCTTTCTTT
cdr3_aa: CASSYTGRLNTEAFF

j_call: TRBJ1-3
d_call: .
clone_size: many
v_call: TRBV4-1
cdr3_nt: TGCGCCAGCAACCAAGTCTCTGGACAGAGCTCTGGAAACACCATATATTTT
cdr3_aa: CASNQVSGQSSGNTIYF

j_call: TRBJ2-7
d_call: TRBD2
clone_size: .
v_call: TRBV27
cdr3_nt: TGTGCCAGCAGAGCGGGAGGATACTACGAGCAGTACTTC
cdr3_aa: CASRAGGYYEQYF

j_call: TRBJ1-2
d_call: TRBD1
clone_size: many
v_call: TRBV5-6
cdr3_nt: TGTGCCAGCAGCAACGGACAGGGAGTTGGCTACACCTTC
cdr3_aa: CASSNGQGVGYTF

j_call: TRBJ2-1
d_call: TRBD2
clone_size: many
v_call: TRBV24-1
cdr3_nt: TGTGCCACCAGTGATTATCTAGCGGGGGGGATCTCCTACAATGAGCAGTTCTTC
cdr3_aa: CATSDYLAGGISYNEQFF

j_call: TRBJ1-2
d_call: .
clone_size: many
v_call: TRBV4-1
cdr3_nt: TGCGCCAGCAGCCTCGCCGGGGGCGGTGGCTACACCTTC
cdr3_aa: CASSLAGGGGYTF

j_call: TRBJ2-7
d_call: TRBD1
clone_size: .
v_call: TRBV30
cdr3_nt: TGTAGGACAGGTTATACCTACGAGCAGTACTTC
cdr3_aa: CRTGYTYEQYF

j_call: TRBJ2-3
d_call: .
clone_size: many
v_call: TRBV20-1
cdr3_nt: TGCAGTGCTAGATTGCCCGGAGGTACAGATACGCAGTATTTT
cdr3_aa: CSARLPGGTDTQYF

j_call: TRBJ2-1
d_call: .
clone_size: few
v_call: TRBV12-3/TRBV12-4
cdr3_nt: TGTGCCAGCAGTCTTTATCTGAGTCCCTACAATGAGCAGTTCTTC
cdr3_aa: CASSLYLSPYNEQFF

j_call: TRBJ2-5
d_call: .
clone_size: .
v_call: TRBV5-1
cdr3_nt: TGCGCCAGCAGCTCACAAGGGACCCAGTACTTC
cdr3_aa: CASSSQGTQYF

j_call: TRBJ1-6
d_call: .
clone_size: medium-sized
v_call: TRBV20-1
cdr3_nt: TGCAGTGCTAGCAGGGGCACCAATAATTCACCCCTCCACTTT
cdr3_aa: CSASRGTNNSPLHF

j_call: TRBJ1-4
d_call: TRBD1
clone_size: many
v_call: TRBV5-4
cdr3_nt: TGTGCCAGCAGCCTGGACAGGGGAGGTGAAAAACTGTTTTTT
cdr3_aa: CASSLDRGGEKLFF

j_call: TRBJ2-7
d_call: .
clone_size: many
v_call: TRBV20-1
cdr3_nt: TGCAGTGCTGCCCCTGTGGACAGCGGATCCTACGAGCAGTACTTC
cdr3_aa: CSAAPVDSGSYEQYF

j_call: TRBJ2-2
d_call: .
clone_size: .
v_call: TRBV20-1
cdr3_nt: TGCAGTGCACCACAGGGGAACACCGGGGGGCCGTTTTTT
cdr3_aa: CSAPQGNTGGPFF

j_call: TRBJ1-1
d_call: .
clone_size: few
v_call: TRBV20-1
cdr3_nt: .
cdr3_aa: CSARVGAGTPRAFF

j_call: TRBJ1-1
d_call: TRBD1
clone_size: many
v_call: TRBV4-1
cdr3_nt: TGCGCCAGCAGTCAAAGAGCCGGGACAGGGGGGACTGAAGCTTTCTTT
cdr3_aa: CASSQRAGTGGTEAFF

j_call: TRBJ2-1
d_call: TRBD2
clone_size: medium-sized
v_call: TRBV20-1
cdr3_nt: TGCAGTGCACCACTAGCGGGTGATAAAAATGAGCAGTTCTTC
cdr3_aa: CSAPLAGDKNEQFF

j_call: TRBJ2-7
d_call: .
clone_size: many
v_call: TRBV7-9
cdr3_nt: TGTGCCAGCAGCCGTGGACGGTATCTCGAGCAGTACTTC
cdr3_aa: CASSRGRYLEQYF

j_call: TRBJ2-7
d_call: .
clone_size: few
v_call: TRBV5-6
cdr3_nt: TGTGCCAGCAGCTTGGGGTCTACCTACGAGCAGTACTTC
cdr3_aa: CASSLGSTYEQYF

j_call: TRBJ2-7
d_call: TRBD1
clone_size: many
v_call: TRBV7-3
cdr3_nt: TGTGCCAGCAGCTTACGTGGGGTACCGGGACAGGTCTGGAACGAGCAGTACTTC
cdr3_aa: CASSLRGVPGQVWNEQYF

j_call: TRBJ2-7
d_call: TRBD2
clone_size: many
v_call: TRBV20-1
cdr3_nt: TGCAGTGCTACTCCTAGCGGGGCCCCCTACGAGCAGTACTTC
cdr3_aa: CSATPSGAPYEQYF

j_call: TRBJ2-1
d_call: TRBD2
clone_size: .
v_call: TRBV4-3
cdr3_nt: TGCGCCAGCAGCCAAGAGGGTAGCGGGGGCAGTAGCTCCTACAATGAGCAGTTCTTC
cdr3_aa: CASSQEGSGGSSSYNEQFF